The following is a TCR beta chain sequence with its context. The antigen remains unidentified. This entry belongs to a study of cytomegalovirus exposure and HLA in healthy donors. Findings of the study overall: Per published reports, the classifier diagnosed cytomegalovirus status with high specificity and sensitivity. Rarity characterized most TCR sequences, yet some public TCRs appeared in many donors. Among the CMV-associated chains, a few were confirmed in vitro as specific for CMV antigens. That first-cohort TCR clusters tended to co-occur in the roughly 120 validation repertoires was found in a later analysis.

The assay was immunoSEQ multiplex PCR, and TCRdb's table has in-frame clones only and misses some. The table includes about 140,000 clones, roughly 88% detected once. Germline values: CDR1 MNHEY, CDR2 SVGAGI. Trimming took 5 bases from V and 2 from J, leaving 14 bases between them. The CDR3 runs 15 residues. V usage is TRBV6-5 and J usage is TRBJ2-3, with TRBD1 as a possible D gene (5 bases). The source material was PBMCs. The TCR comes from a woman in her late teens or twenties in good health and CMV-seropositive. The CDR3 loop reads CASSHRSHATDTQYF. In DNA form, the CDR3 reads TGTGCCAGCAGTCACAGGTCCCACGCCACAGATACGCAGTATTTT.